This T cell receptor beta chain was recorded in a study of PD-L1 blockade in urothelial cancer. As for the study in general: After treatment start, blood was analyzed at 3 weeks (second dose) and at 6 weeks. Peripheral blood specimens exhibited a median yield of approximately 140,000 T cells.

Sample time point: peripheral blood 6 weeks after treatment start. Locally advanced or metastatic urothelial carcinoma affected the patients. There were between 1 and 8 samples from each patient, taken pretreatment and on-treatment. Trimming stripped 1 base from V and 8 bases from J, with 14 bases between. Germline CDR1 is MGHRA and CDR2 is YSYEKL. This CDR3 region has 15 residues. Assay: immunoSEQ multiplex PCR; the TCRdb copy retains only in-frame clones and omits some. The sample lists some 40,000 clones; about 89% were seen once. The rearrangement uses TRBV4-1 and TRBJ1-4; D possibly corresponds to TRBD1 (5 bases). The specimen comprised PBMCs, sampled around atezolizumab (anti-PD-L1) treatment. This clonotype was obtained from a man between 65 and 85 years old with urothelial cancer. CDR3 residues: CASSQVSRGDEKLFF. The DNA of the CDR3 is TGCGCCAGCAGCCAAGTTAGTAGGGGTGACGAAAAACTGTTTTTT.